The rows below give T cell receptor beta chains drawn from one sample of a study of blood T cell repertoires in COVID-19. Some clones are missing from TCRdb's copy, which holds only in-frame ones; the method was immunoSEQ multiplex PCR. The profile covers around 300,000 clones, with 89% appearing a single time and 1.7% taken by the ten largest. The sequencing sample was made of PBMCs or T cells enriched from blood (not recorded which). These receptor sequences come from a woman in her thirties or forties who had recovered from COVID-19. Both conserved end residues are part of each CDR3.

j_call: TRBJ1-2; v_call: TRBV11-2; cdr3_aa: CASSSRTGVGYTF
j_call: TRBJ1-3; v_call: TRBV19; cdr3_aa: CASTTGTGNTIYF
j_call: TRBJ2-5; v_call: TRBV3-1/TRBV3-2; cdr3_aa: CASSHTSWGEVETQYF
j_call: TRBJ2-7; v_call: TRBV6-2/TRBV6-3; cdr3_aa: CASSFPSSGTIEQYF
j_call: TRBJ1-1; v_call: TRBV7-8; cdr3_aa: CASSSGGAQDTEAFF
j_call: TRBJ2-1; v_call: TRBV30; cdr3_aa: CAWSDGTGINEQFF
j_call: TRBJ2-1; v_call: TRBV2; cdr3_aa: CASRGTSGSWFF
j_call: TRBJ2-2; v_call: TRBV5-6; cdr3_aa: CASSFRRSGDANTGELFF
j_call: TRBJ1-2; v_call: TRBV18; cdr3_aa: CASSPSGRDGYTF
j_call: TRBJ2-7; v_call: TRBV18; cdr3_aa: CASSPTGTGAHEQYF
j_call: TRBJ2-7; v_call: TRBV11-2; cdr3_aa: CASSLVTGMGEQYF
j_call: TRBJ1-5; v_call: TRBV2; cdr3_aa: CASSSSGTDSNQPQHF
j_call: TRBJ2-5; v_call: TRBV7-2; cdr3_aa: CASSPPLGGGETQYF
j_call: TRBJ2-3; v_call: TRBV4-1; cdr3_aa: CASSQVFGGTDTQYF
j_call: TRBJ1-5; v_call: TRBV7-9; cdr3_aa: CASSPTGKGNQPQHF
j_call: TRBJ1-2; v_call: TRBV6-5; cdr3_aa: CASSPRTGPGYTF
j_call: TRBJ1-1; v_call: TRBV19; cdr3_aa: CASTNLARGDTEAFF
j_call: TRBJ1-2; v_call: TRBV3-1/TRBV3-2; cdr3_aa: CASSPTDRGYYGYTF
j_call: TRBJ2-1; v_call: TRBV5-1; cdr3_aa: CASSPHSSYNEQFF
j_call: TRBJ1-1; v_call: TRBV18; cdr3_aa: CASSLGTHTEAFF
j_call: TRBJ2-7; v_call: TRBV25-1; cdr3_aa: CASRKTPYEQYF
j_call: TRBJ1-1; v_call: TRBV6-5; cdr3_aa: CASSHDRFYTEAFF
j_call: TRBJ2-2; v_call: TRBV5-1; cdr3_aa: CASSLGVFLRTGATGELFF
j_call: TRBJ1-2; v_call: TRBV28; cdr3_aa: CASRIMTGGYTF
j_call: TRBJ1-6; v_call: TRBV5-1; cdr3_aa: CASSLEGMGSPLHF
j_call: TRBJ2-1; v_call: TRBV9; cdr3_aa: CASSVVAGGPGNEQFF
j_call: TRBJ1-2; v_call: TRBV3-1/TRBV3-2; cdr3_aa: CASSPEGTGFRGYTF
j_call: TRBJ2-5; v_call: TRBV30; cdr3_aa: CAWAGGPETQYF
j_call: TRBJ2-7; v_call: TRBV28; cdr3_aa: CASSLTGYEQYF
j_call: TRBJ1-5; v_call: TRBV7-6; cdr3_aa: CASSSLTGGQPQHF
j_call: TRBJ1-6; v_call: TRBV5-1; cdr3_aa: CASSLTPGQGNSPLHF
j_call: TRBJ2-4; v_call: TRBV5-1; cdr3_aa: CASSHRAGAKNIQYF
j_call: TRBJ1-1; v_call: TRBV4-1; cdr3_aa: CASSQDRGTEAFF
j_call: TRBJ1-5; v_call: TRBV12-5; cdr3_aa: CASGLVAGQGNQPQHF
j_call: TRBJ2-5; v_call: TRBV12-3/TRBV12-4; cdr3_aa: CASSLRPGETQYF
j_call: TRBJ2-7; v_call: TRBV5-5; cdr3_aa: CASSFFSYEQYF
j_call: TRBJ2-3; v_call: TRBV9; cdr3_aa: CASSGGVASSDTQYF
j_call: TRBJ2-7; v_call: TRBV15; cdr3_aa: CATSRDPGLAESSYEQYF
j_call: TRBJ1-1; v_call: TRBV19; cdr3_aa: CASSATGVNTEAFF
j_call: TRBJ1-4; v_call: TRBV5-1; cdr3_aa: CASSLRGGIQNEKLFF
j_call: TRBJ1-2; v_call: TRBV9; cdr3_aa: CASSANNRETNYGYTF
j_call: TRBJ1-6; v_call: TRBV18; cdr3_aa: CASSPMDSLFISPLHF
j_call: TRBJ1-4; v_call: TRBV2; cdr3_aa: CASKQGAREKLFF